This T cell receptor (beta chain) was identified during a study of Ad26.COV2.S vaccination and SARS-CoV-2 variants (dated by TCRdb to the early 2020s). About the study as a whole: Vaccine-arm donors were drawn from COV1001, a multicentre, randomized, double-blind, placebo-controlled phase I-IIa trial of Ad26.COV2.S in healthy adults. Ad26.COV2.S was administered intramuscularly at 5 x 10^10 or 1 x 10^11 viral particles, either as a single shot or as two shots given 56 days apart. TCRbeta repertoire sequencing served as the tool for gauging how specific and how broad the SARS-CoV-2-reactive T cell receptors were following Ad26.COV2.S vaccination. The TCR-sequenced set comprised approximately 30 samples: around 20 Ad26.COV2.S vaccine recipients, 5 placebo recipients and 8 SARS-CoV-2 convalescent individuals. Trial participants were randomized into five groups of five: low-dose or high-dose Ad26.COV2.S given once or twice, or placebo on both occasions. Throughout the experiments and outcome assessment, investigators stayed blinded to trial group allocation.

The research as a whole found: The study was not powered to compare responses between vaccine doses or regimens. After vaccination, spike-specific CD8+ and CD4+ T cell responses were reported to show substantial breadth. Non-spike TCR breadth was comparable between vaccine and placebo recipients, consistent with the vaccine containing only spike. According to the authors, total T cell responses may have been underestimated by the TCR breadth and depth analyses. Compared with placebo recipients, Ad26.COV2.S recipients showed higher spike-specific TCR breadth (P = 0.0014).

Its CDR3 holds 12 amino acids, cysteine through phenylalanine. Only the CDR3 DNA stays, 36 bases, in frame from base 1. The germline V gene (reference sequence) specifies GTSNPN as CDR1 and SVGIG as CDR2. Trimming accounts for 0 bases at V and 8 bases at J, while the number of junction bases matched to no gene is 1. Interpreted using the paper, the treatment or condition label stands for: roughly 19 received Ad26.COV2.S at low or high dose, single or two shots; five or six received placebo; per-sample allocation not given. For vaccine and placebo recipients, the sequenced repertoires came from samples collected on day 63 after the first injection. In Cohort 1b, 25 adults aged 18-55 years were enrolled at a single site in Boston, USA, between 29 July and 7 August 2020. Ad26.COV2.S consisted of a replication-incompetent adenovirus type 26 vector by which a prefusion-stabilized SARS-CoV-2 spike protein from the original Wuhan strain was expressed.

A note on this clone: Its cognate antigen has yet to be identified. Per-base qualities were not stored, and no clone one base away is much larger.

TCRbeta CDR3 regions were sequenced with the immunoSEQ Assay. After extraction, genomic DNA underwent amplification by bias-controlled multiplex PCR, followed by high-throughput sequencing. Under the source paper's analysis protocol: To quantify the absolute abundance of every unique TCRbeta CDR3 region, sequences were collapsed and filtered. T cell fraction was estimated by normalizing TCRbeta template counts to usable DNA, with usable DNA measured through amplification of reference genes found in all nucleated cells. Repertoire TCRs were annotated as SARS-CoV-2-specific by exact matching of V gene, CDR3 amino acid sequence and J gene to a known reactive TCR set. MIRA supplied the reference SARS-CoV-2 TCR set, which was filtered for enrichment in COVID-19-positive ImmuneCODE repertoires so that public or cross-reactive TCRs were removed. Drawing on the MIRA antigens, annotated TCRs were analysed further at the level of specific ORF or position within ORF. Depth was the summed frequency of annotated unique rearrangements, while breadth was defined as annotated unique rearrangements over total unique productive rearrangements. TCR breadth was compared between groups using two-sided Wilcoxon rank-sum tests. The table comes from immuneACCESS by way of TCRdb, which keeps in-frame sequences with V and J called. Part of the clones is missing from these tables; in studies checked, under half for an unresolved V gene and the rest for unknown reasons. V, J and clone size reflect that table, while D and trimming were determined from the DNA. The table for this sample lists about 350,000 clones; roughly 81% of them were counted only once. Together, the top ten hold about 3.5% of the sample.

The chain links TRBV30 with TRBJ2-1; the junction holds 7 bases that match TRBD2. This receptor was taken from a person aged 18-60 years who received the Ad26.COV2.S COVID-19 vaccine or a placebo. The source material was peripheral blood, sampled in a trial of Ad26.COV2.S vaccine versus placebo. The encoded CDR3 is CAWSVRGDEQFF. The DNA sequence is TGTGCCTGGAGTGTACGGGGGGATGAGCAGTTCTTC.